This T cell receptor (beta chain) was profiled in a study of cytomegalovirus exposure and HLA in healthy donors. The PCR employed 60 Vbeta primers together with 13 Jbeta primers. Authors' processing steps: It was a later analysis that counted tens of millions of unique TCR beta chains, of which 9.5 million to 14 million were shared. Libraries were prepared by immunoSEQ multiplex PCR; TCRdb keeps only in-frame clonotypes and omits some of them. That table furnishes V, J and clone size, whereas the DNA furnished D and trimming. Seen here are some 200,000 clones, around 83% observed once, and the top ten hold 1.6%. To note about this clone: Its antigen remains unknown.

Overall study results and limits: Fewer N-insertions (relative to the approximately 670-donor mean) were reportedly seen in an Asian-associated ancestry cluster in a later analysis.

The germline V gene encodes CDR1 SGHTS and CDR2 YDEGEE. V was cut by 5 bases and J by 1 base, with 9 bases left in between. There are 13 residues in the CDR3. The sequence was obtained from a man over 45 in good health and CMV-seronegative. The chain uses TRBV5-8 and TRBJ1-1, with D tentatively TRBD1 (6 bases). The sequencing input was PBMCs. In DNA, the CDR3 is TGTGCCAGCAGAAGGACAGCGAACACTGAAGCTTTCTTT. It translates to CASRRTANTEAFF.